This TCR beta chain originates from a study of blood T cell repertoires in COVID-19. Profiled with immunoSEQ multiplex PCR; TCRdb holds only in-frame clones, not every one. Among around 82,000 clones, approximately 92% were seen once, and the ten largest hold roughly 7.2%. CDR1 and CDR2 (germline): SGHAT, FQNNGV. CDR3 length: 14 residues. Trimming cost V 5 bases and J 4 bases; bases outside gene matches: 6. The chain links TRBV11-2 to TRBJ1-1, with 8 bases matching TRBD1. This TCR was sampled from a human donor in a cohort sampled during active COVID-19. What was sequenced was peripheral blood. CDR3 nucleotides: TGTGCCAGCAGCGGACAGGGTCTGATCACTGAAGCTTTCTTT. The encoded protein is CASSGQGLITEAFF.